This TCR beta chain derives from a study of blood T cells in healthy people across ages. Study results and limitations: The fall in TCR beta diversity per million T cells was roughly linear with age.

Comments on this clonotype: Its antigen remains unknown.

With a J-beta primer mix and a sample-barcoded 5' primer, a second PCR ran about 7 to 11 cycles. A single record per CDR3 protein comes from TCRdb applying MiXCR to the 5' RACE reads. The table shows about 1.4 million distinct CDR3 sequences, with 45% to 70% occurring only once. Per the germline V gene, CDR1 is SGDLS and CDR2 is YYNGEE. This CDR3 spans 13 amino acids. Trimming pared 0 bases from V and 6 bases from J, leaving 7 bases between. Sequences were obtained from blood. The gene calls are TRBV9 and TRBJ1-5; D is possibly TRBD1 (5 bases). The sequence came from a man aged 18 to 29 in good health. CDR3 sequence: CASSVAGGQPQHF. The CDR3 DNA reads TGTGCCAGCAGCGTAGCGGGGGGTCAGCCCCAGCATTTT. Drawing the rest from reference TRBV9 and TRBJ1-5, the complete variable domain is DSGVTQTPKHLITATGQRVTLRCSPRSGDLSVYWYQQSLDQGLQFLIQYYNGEERAKGNILERFSAQQFPDLHSELNLSSLELGDSALYFCASSVAGGQPQHFGDGTRLSIL.